One and the same sample provided the 20 T cell receptor beta chains below, sequenced in a study of T cell changes during pregnancy in multiple sclerosis. Profiled with immunoSEQ multiplex PCR; TCRdb holds only in-frame clones, not every one. The data contain around 56,000 clones, 89% of them singletons. The material was peripheral blood, obtained after pregnancy. These receptors all come from a female donor with multiple sclerosis, enrolled in a pregnancy study.

This clone was seen a handful of times. The chain joins TRBV5-1 to TRBJ1-6; no clear D. Germline lookup yields CDR1 SGHRS and CDR2 YFSETQ. V lost 0 bases and J 3 bases, leaving 7 bases between the germline ends. The CDR3 length is 15 residues. As DNA, the CDR3 is TGCGCCAGCAGCTTGGATCCAGTCTATAATTCACCCCTCCACTTT. Translated: CASSLDPVYNSPLHF.

The chain couples TRBV6-5 to TRBJ2-7, with TRBD2 as a possible D gene (6 bases). V was trimmed by 0 bases and J by 6 bases, leaving 15 bases between them. CDR1 MNHEY and CDR2 SVGAGI come from the germline V gene. CDR3 length equals 15 residues. In nucleotides, the CDR3 is TGTGCCAGCAGTTACTCGCCTAGCGTGGTCCCCGAGCAGTACTTC. It translates to CASSYSPSVVPEQYF.

This chain joins TRBV28 and TRBJ1-4, with D maybe TRBD1 (5 bases). The CDR3 extends over 15 amino acids. Germline values: CDR1 MDHEN, CDR2 SYDVKM. With 3 bases removed from V and 2 bases from J, the gap between germline ends came to 10 bases. CDR3 region: CASSFPGGTNEKLFF. The CDR3 nucleotides read TGTGCCAGCAGTTTTCCCGGGGGGACTAATGAAAAACTGTTTTTT.

The chain joins TRBV7-2 to TRBJ1-1, with D perhaps matching TRBD1 (5 bases). Trimming took 4 bases from V and 4 from J, leaving 19 bases between them. The CDR3 covers 16 residues. CDR1 and CDR2 from the germline V gene are SGHTA and FQGNSA. The CDR3 DNA sequence: TGTGCCAGCAGCTCCAGGGCGGGGTTAAGGAGCACTGAAGCTTTCTTT. It yields the protein CASSSRAGLRSTEAFF. Complete variable domain (other parts from reference TRBV7-2 and TRBJ1-1): GAGVSQSPSNKVTEKGKDVELRCDPISGHTALYWYRQSLGQGLEFLIYFQGNSAPDKSGLPSDRFSAERTGGSVSTLTIQRTQQEDSAVYLCASSSRAGLRSTEAFFGQGTRLTVV.

The chain couples TRBV11-2 to TRBJ1-6, with D perhaps matching TRBD1 (5 bases). Germline loops: CDR1 SGHAT, CDR2 FQNNGV. CDR3 length equals 16 residues. The V and J ends lost 5 bases and 10 bases respectively, with 21 bases between them. The CDR3 DNA reads TGTGCCAGCAGCCCTTTGATCCAGGGTGTCAAATCACCCCTCCACTTT. Protein sequence: CASSPLIQGVKSPLHF. The whole variable domain, filled in from reference TRBV11-2 and TRBJ1-6, reads EAGVAQSPRYKIIEKRQSVAFWCNPISGHATLYWYQQILGQGPKLLIQFQNNGVVDDSQLPKDRFSAERLKGVDSTLKIQPAKLEDSAVYLCASSPLIQGVKSPLHFGNGTRLTVT.

V gene TRBV5-4 combines with J gene TRBJ1-2; the match to TRBD1 covers 11 bases. Germline V gene sequence: CDR1 SGHNT, CDR2 YYREEE (reference sequence). Trimming removed 4 bases from V and 5 bases from J; junction bases left unmatched: 7. This CDR3 region has 15 residues. The CDR3 reads CASSVRDRGMYGYTF. In nucleotides, the CDR3 is TGTGCCAGCAGCGTACGGGACAGGGGGATGTATGGCTACACCTTC.

The V call is TRBV2, the J call TRBJ2-7; 8 bases align to TRBD1. Germline V gives CDR1 SNHLY, CDR2 FYNNEI. Unmatched junction bases numbered 8, after V lost 8 bases and J lost 5 bases. CDR3 length: 13 residues. The CDR3 loop is CASGPGDRNEQYF. CDR3 coding DNA: TGTGCCAGCGGGCCAGGGGACAGGAACGAGCAGTACTTC.

This sequence joins TRBV19 and TRBJ2-2; 10 bases fit TRBD1. CDR1 and CDR2 from the germline V gene are LNHDA and SQIVND (reference sequence). V dropped 3 bases and J dropped 3; count of bases not matched to a gene: 7. The CDR3 runs to 17 residues. The CDR3 region is CASSMGDRGWYTGELFF. CDR3 DNA sequence: TGTGCCAGTAGTATGGGGGACAGGGGATGGTACACCGGGGAGCTGTTTTTT.

This rearrangement joins TRBV19 to TRBJ1-2; D is uncertain. The germline V gene encodes CDR1 LNHDA and CDR2 SQIVND (reference sequence). This CDR3 has 12 residues. Trimming shortened V by 5 bases and J by 7 bases, and 11 bases separated the two germline ends. Written as DNA, the CDR3 is TGTGCCAGTAGTGTAAGGGAGAGTGGCTACACCTTC. It yields the protein CASSVRESGYTF.

This rearrangement joins TRBV6-5 to TRBJ1-2; 9 bases agree with TRBD1. Germline-derived CDR1 and CDR2 are MNHEY and SVGAGI. Trimming at V came to 4 bases and at J to 5 bases, leaving 5 bases not matched to a gene. The length of the CDR3 is 14 residues. CDR3 in DNA: TGTGCCAGCAGTTCCCCAGGACAGGGGTATGGCTACACCTTC. This sequence encodes CASSSPGQGYGYTF.

CDR3 amino acids: CASSLNRGGTEAFF. The CDR3 DNA is TGTGCCAGCAGCTTAAACAGGGGCGGCACTGAAGCTTTCTTT. The chain has TRBV7-2 and TRBJ1-1; TRBD1 aligns across 7 bases. This CDR3 comprises 14 residues. The V and J ends lost 2 bases and 4 bases, in that order; junction bases with no gene match: 4. Germline V lookup: CDR1 SGHTA, CDR2 FQGNSA.

This clone occurred a few times. The rearrangement links TRBV6-1 to TRBJ1-2; D perhaps matches TRBD1 (5 bases). This CDR3 has 15 residues. CDR1 is MNHNS and CDR2 is SASEGT in the germline V gene. Trimming removed 1 base from V and 4 bases from J, with 13 bases in between. The CDR3 spells CASSEGQGSIYGYTF. The CDR3 DNA sequence: TGTGCCAGCAGTGAAGGGCAGGGAAGTATCTATGGCTACACCTTC.

The rearrangement uses TRBV5-1 and TRBJ2-5; TRBD2 agrees at 9 bases. The germline gives CDR1 SGHRS, CDR2 YFSETQ. V shed 2 bases, J shed 5 bases, and the junction held 4 bases outside the gene matches. This CDR3 contains 14 residues. Here the CDR3 reads CASSFERGEETQYF. CDR3 sequence (DNA): TGCGCCAGCAGCTTTGAGCGGGGGGAGGAGACCCAGTACTTC.

The chain joins TRBV29-1 to TRBJ2-5; TRBD2 might be the D (5 bases). The CDR3 has 14 amino acids. The V end was cut by 1 base, the J end by 5 bases, with 14 bases between. The germline V gene has CDR1 SQVTM and CDR2 ANQGSEA. CDR3 protein: CSVEGNSPGETQYF. CDR3 bases: TGCAGCGTTGAAGGTAACAGTCCGGGGGAGACCCAGTACTTC.

This chain links TRBV4-3 with TRBJ2-7; maybe TRBD2 (5 bases). Trimming shortened V by 2 bases and J by 6 bases, and 14 bases separated the two germline ends. The CDR3 contains 14 residues. Per the germline V gene, CDR1 is LGHNA and CDR2 is YSLEER. The CDR3 sequence is CASSQSTISGEQYF. DNA of the CDR3: TGCGCCAGCAGCCAAAGCACTATAAGCGGCGAGCAGTACTTC.

This clone was picked up one time. CDR3 bases: TGTGCCATCGGGACAGGGGGGACTAATTCACCCCTCCACTTT. This gives the protein CAIGTGGTNSPLHF. This rearrangement joins TRBV10-3 to TRBJ1-6; 11 positions match TRBD1. V was clipped by 8 bases and J by 6 bases; unmatched bases: 3. The CDR3 length is 14 residues. Per the germline V gene, CDR1 is ENHRY and CDR2 is SYGVKD.

The chain recombines TRBV27 with TRBJ2-7; the match to TRBD2 covers 9 bases. In germline, CDR1 is MNHEY, CDR2 SMNVEV (reference sequence). CDR3 length equals 15 residues. With V trimmed by 5 bases and J by 8 bases, 13 bases remained unmatched. CDR3 DNA sequence: TGTGCCAGCAGTCGTTTAGCGGGGGCCCCTAGCCAGCAGTACTTC. Translated: CASSRLAGAPSQQYF.

V gene TRBV11-3 combines with J gene TRBJ2-5, with 9 positions matching TRBD2. The CDR3 contains 14 residues. The trim removed 4 bases at V and 4 bases at J, leaving 4 bases unmatched. Germline-derived CDR1 and CDR2 are SGHNT and YENEEA. CDR3 DNA: TGTGCCAGCAGCTCCCCGGGACTAGCAGAGACCCAGTACTTC. Its translation: CASSSPGLAETQYF.

The rearrangement joins TRBV5-4 to TRBJ1-2, with TRBD1 as a possible D gene (6 bases). Trimming pared 0 bases from V and 4 bases from J, leaving 13 bases between. The germline gives CDR1 SGHNT, CDR2 YYREEE (reference sequence). CDR3 size: 15 residues. The CDR3 bases are TGTGCCAGCAGCTTGGAACGCGGGGGCCGCTATGGCTACACCTTC. Its translation: CASSLERGGRYGYTF.

J is TRBJ2-5 and V is TRBV2, with D hard to call. The CDR3 loop spans 13 amino acids. From germline, CDR1 is SNHLY and CDR2 FYNNEI. CDR3 amino acids: CATELLRQETQYF. The CDR3 DNA reads as TGTGCAACCGAGTTGCTGCGCCAAGAGACCCAGTACTTC.